A single TCR beta chain is shown here with its context. A much larger clone is a single base away; this may be a read error. In this CDR3 the conserved last residue, phenylalanine or tryptophan, is missing, so a read error is likely. This record comes from a study of identical twins' blood T cells. A previously described protocol, modified, built RNA-based TCR cDNA libraries. Each TCR cDNA library carried sample-specific barcodes on both ends. TCRdb processed the 5' RACE reads anew with MiXCR; each CDR3 protein has one entry. The table records 350,000 to 450,000 distinct CDR3 sequences, approximately 30% of them present only once. The specimen was PBMCs. This clonotype was sampled from a woman aged 18-50 years in good health.

The CDR3 region has the DNA TGTGCCAGCAGTCAGCGGACAGGCACAGATACGCAGTATCTT. Its protein product is CASSQRTGTDTQYL. This chain uses TRBV6-6 with TRBJ2-3; perhaps TRBD1 as D (6 bases). Germline V gene lookup returns CDR1 MNHNY and CDR2 SVGAGI (reference sequence). The CDR3 has 14 amino acids. The V and J ends lost 5 bases and 1 base respectively, with 10 bases between them.